This entry features one T cell receptor (beta chain) sequence. Its antigen is not identified. Other nucleotide sequences in the sample specify the same CDR3. The sample belongs to a study of shared clonotypes between healthy human individuals. Background on the study: Ranging from 18 to 49 in age, donors were two women and a few men.

The CDR3 loop spans 13 amino acids. V was cut by 5 bases and J by 2 bases, with 10 bases left in between. Per the germline V gene, CDR1 is SEHNR and CDR2 is FQNEAQ (reference sequence). Some clones are missing from TCRdb's copy, which holds only in-frame ones; the method was immunoSEQ multiplex PCR. The table has roughly 2.1 million clones, about 93% seen once. CD45RO-negative cells were positively selected for CCR7, leaving out terminally differentiated effector memory CD45RA+ cells. Findings of the study overall: Lower generation probabilities were found for non-shared clonotypes than for those shared by all four donors. A limitation of the genetic and exposure-history diversity represented arose from few donors.

Sequenced sample: naive CD8+ T cells from PBMCs. The TCR comes from a man aged 18-30 years in good health. Some clones in this sample may be carry-over from other donors' samples. V gene TRBV7-9 combines with J gene TRBJ2-7, with a tentative D call TRBD1 (5 bases). The CDR3 DNA reads as TGTGCCAGCAGCCTGACAGAGACCTACGAGCAGTACTTC. Translation: CASSLTETYEQYF.